In this sample, the clone carrying this TCR beta chain turned up a few times. This likely comes from a read error, as the CDR3 has no conserved phenylalanine or tryptophan at its end. Hyperthyroidism was newly diagnosed in patients aged 18 to 65 (duration under 2 months). Patients having uncontrolled infection, another autoimmune disease, pregnancy or lactation were not included. These data are taken from a study of T cells in Graves' hyperthyroidism and ophthalmopathy. With V trimmed by 4 bases and J by 3 bases, 11 bases remained unmatched. CDR1 is SGHVS, CDR2 FNYEAQ, per germline. The CDR3 runs to 16 residues. Amplified TCR beta CDR3 regions derived from RNA transcripts. The HTBI primer set drove a first-round RT-PCR of the TCR CDR3. TCRdb passed the multiplex PCR reads through MiXCR, listing each CDR3 protein once. The profile shows around 290,000 distinct CDR3 sequences, 10% to 15% of them singletons.

J is TRBJ2-7 and V is TRBV7-6; TRBD2 agrees at 8 bases. This receptor was identified in a woman in her 30s with Graves' hyperthyroidism that later progressed to Graves' ophthalmopathy. Sample: blood. The CDR3 DNA reads TGTGCCAGCAGCTCTCCCCAGGGACTAGGGCTCTACGAGCAGTACCTC. It yields the protein CASSSPQGLGLYEQYL.